Following are 22 T cell receptor beta chains from one sample sequenced in a study of PD-1 blockade in classical Hodgkin lymphoma. TCRdb keeps only in-frame clones here, not all; method: immunoSEQ multiplex PCR. The data contain tens of thousands of clones, 89% of them singletons. All patients relapsed after autologous stem cell transplantation, and brentuximab vedotin exposure varied. Sequencing used peripheral blood mononuclear cells (PBMCs), obtained at baseline. All receptors derive from a human donor with classical Hodgkin lymphoma.

This chain links TRBV5-1 with TRBJ2-1; 8 bases line up with TRBD2. Trimming took 1 base from V and 6 from J; bases not matched to a gene: 9. Germline CDR1 and CDR2: SGHRS and YFSETQ. The CDR3 consists of 16 residues. CDR3 bases: TGCGCCAGCAGCTTGTCTTCGGGAGGGCCCTCCAATGAGCAGTTCTTC. Translating it yields CASSLSSGGPSNEQFF.

The chain carries TRBV5-8 and TRBJ2-1; D is ambiguous. The CDR3 has 19 amino acids. CDR1 is SGHTS, CDR2 YDEGEE, per germline. Trimming cost V 0 bases and J 9 bases, with 28 bases left between them. The CDR3 loop is CASSLGGSRADPAHLEQFF. CDR3 sequence (DNA): TGTGCCAGCAGCTTGGGCGGTAGTAGGGCCGACCCTGCCCACCTTGAGCAGTTCTTC.

The chain joins TRBV6-6 to TRBJ2-3, with 13 nucleotides matching TRBD2. CDR1 is MNHNY and CDR2 is SVGAGI in the germline V gene (reference sequence). Germline trimming cut 6 bases from V and 9 bases from J; bases unmatched to any gene: 9. This CDR3 comprises 15 residues. The CDR3 DNA reads as TGTGCCAGCAGGCCACTAGCGGGAGGGGCCCCCACGCAGTATTTT. Protein product: CASRPLAGGAPTQYF.

This sequence joins TRBV30 and TRBJ2-5; TRBD2 is a possible D gene (6 bases). The CDR3 contains 15 residues. V was cut by 5 bases and J by 0 bases, with 16 bases left in between. The germline gives CDR1 GTSNPN, CDR2 SVGIG (reference sequence). The CDR3 protein is CAWCQGGTNQETQYF. The CDR3 nucleotides are TGTGCCTGGTGCCAGGGCGGGACGAACCAAGAGACCCAGTACTTC.

The chain couples TRBV9 to TRBJ1-3; no definite D call. V lost 0 bases and J lost 0, with 4 bases in between. CDR3 length equals 14 residues. Per the germline V gene, CDR1 is SGDLS and CDR2 is YYNGEE. The CDR3 region has the DNA TGTGCCAGCAGCGTAGCTGTCTCTGGAAACACCATATATTTT. Protein product: CASSVAVSGNTIYF. Supplemented by reference TRBV9 and TRBJ1-3, the full variable domain reads DSGVTQTPKHLITATGQRVTLRCSPRSGDLSVYWYQQSLDQGLQFLIQYYNGEERAKGNILERFSAQQFPDLHSELNLSSLELGDSALYFCASSVAVSGNTIYFGEGSWLTVV.

This clone was detected a few times. This chain connects TRBV6-1 to TRBJ1-3, with a weak D call TRBD1 (6 bases). Germline V gives CDR1 MNHNS, CDR2 SASEGT. The length of the CDR3 is 16 residues. V gave up 3 bases and J gave up 4 bases, with 16 bases separating them. The DNA of the CDR3 is TGTGCCAGCAGTGACCCTGCGAGGGGGGGAGGAAACACCATATATTTT. Amino acids: CASSDPARGGGNTIYF.

The V gene is TRBV30, the J gene TRBJ1-2, with a weak D call TRBD1 (5 bases). CDR1 is GTSNPN and CDR2 is SVGIG in the germline V gene (reference sequence). V shed 2 bases and J shed 4 bases, with 14 bases lying between them. The CDR3 length is 14 residues. The CDR3 spells CAWSSPSGTYGYTF. The CDR3 DNA is TGTGCCTGGAGTTCCCCCTCAGGGACCTATGGCTACACCTTC.

The CDR3 DNA reads as TGCGCCAGCAGCCATTTAATTCCGGGACAGGGTTTCCACAATGAGCAGTTCTTC. Amino acid sequence: CASSHLIPGQGFHNEQFF. The chain is built from TRBV4-3 and TRBJ2-1; TRBD1 agrees at 9 bases. From germline, CDR1 is LGHNA and CDR2 YSLEER. Losses at the gene ends were 3 bases for V and 5 bases for J; bases not matched to a gene: 14. This CDR3 has 18 residues.

The chain uses TRBV5-4 and TRBJ1-3; 7 nucleotides match TRBD1. V was clipped by 4 bases and J by 4 bases; unmatched bases: 11. CDR3 size: 16 residues. Germline CDR1 SGHNT, CDR2 YYREEE (reference sequence). CDR3 amino acids: CASSPGGGGRGNTIYF. Written as DNA, the CDR3 is TGTGCCAGCAGCCCGGGGGGAGGGGGCAGAGGAAACACCATATATTTT.

For the CDR3, the DNA is TGTGCCAGCAGCAGCGGGGTTAGGGTCGGGCAGTTCTTC. It yields the protein CASSSGVRVGQFF. The V gene is TRBV6-5, the J gene TRBJ2-1; 7 positions match TRBD2. Germline CDR1 and CDR2: MNHEY and SVGAGI. The CDR3 loop spans 13 amino acids. J was trimmed by 12 bases and V by 6 bases; bases with no gene match: 11.

This clone was seen once. The V and J genes are TRBV4-3 and TRBJ2-7, with 7 positions matching TRBD2. Trimming took 0 bases from V and 0 from J; bases not matched to a gene: 11. The germline V gene encodes CDR1 LGHNA and CDR2 YSLEER. CDR3 length equals 18 residues. The CDR3: CASSQDLSGRITSYEQYF. The CDR3 DNA is TGCGCCAGCAGCCAAGATCTCTCCGGGAGGATAACCTCCTACGAGCAGTACTTC.

The chain has TRBV30 and TRBJ1-3, with TRBD1 as a possible D gene (6 bases). The CDR3 has 13 residues. The V end lost 8 bases, the J end lost 0 bases, and 11 bases lay between the germline ends. Germline V gene sequence: CDR1 GTSNPN, CDR2 SVGIG (reference sequence). In nucleotides, the CDR3 is TGTGCCGGTCAGGGGCCCTCTGGAAACACCATATATTTT. Residues: CAGQGPSGNTIYF.

CDR3 bases: TGTGCCAGCAGCCGTGCGACAGGGGAGTACGAGCAGTACTTC. It translates to CASSRATGEYEQYF. The chain combines TRBV5-6 with TRBJ2-7; 8 positions agree with TRBD1. Germline trimming cut 4 bases from V and 4 bases from J; bases unmatched to any gene: 7. This CDR3 has 14 amino acids. Germline assignment: CDR1 SGHDT and CDR2 YYEEEE.

V is TRBV19 and J is TRBJ1-1, with TRBD1 matching 8 bases. This CDR3 is built from 15 residues. Germline assignment: CDR1 LNHDA and CDR2 SQIVND (reference sequence). J was trimmed by 7 bases and V by 7 bases; bases with no gene match: 14. The CDR3 spells CASNSPGTGGHEAFF. The CDR3, as DNA: TGTGCCAGTAATTCCCCCGGGACAGGTGGGCATGAAGCTTTCTTT.

The CDR3 spells CASIPGTSTYEQYF. The DNA of the CDR3 is TGTGCCAGCATCCCGGGGACATCTACCTACGAGCAGTACTTC. The J gene is TRBJ2-7, the V gene TRBV6-1, with D maybe TRBD1 (6 bases). In germline, CDR1 is MNHNS, CDR2 SASEGT. This CDR3 region has 14 residues. V was clipped by 7 bases and J by 2 bases, with 15 bases between them.

V usage is TRBV29-1 and J usage is TRBJ2-2, with 8 bases that match TRBD1. V trimming: 4 bases; J trimming: 4 bases; junction bases outside the gene matches: 2. Germline V gene sequence: CDR1 SQVTM, CDR2 ANQGSEA. The CDR3 sequence is 13 residues long. The CDR3 is CSVVTGVTGELFF. CDR3 nucleotides: TGCAGCGTTGTGACAGGGGTCACCGGGGAGCTGTTTTTT.

This chain uses TRBV29-1 with TRBJ2-3; D may be TRBD2 (5 bases). V lost 7 bases, J lost 6 bases, and 8 bases lay in between. The CDR3 covers 10 residues. The V gene's germline CDR1 is SQVTM and CDR2 ANQGSEA. The DNA of the CDR3 is TGCAGCGCCGGGGATGATACGCAGTATTTT. Amino acids: CSAGDDTQYF.

The chain uses TRBV4-1 and TRBJ1-1; the D is unclear. Looked up from germline, CDR1 is MGHRA and CDR2 is YSYEKL. V was cut by 4 bases and J by 1 base, with 13 bases left in between. The CDR3 is 15 residues long. CDR3 sequence reads: CASSLRGRENTEAFF. Written as DNA, the CDR3 is TGCGCCAGCAGCCTAAGAGGAAGGGAGAACACTGAAGCTTTCTTT.

The gene calls are TRBV6-6 and TRBJ1-1; the match to TRBD1 covers 7 bases. The trim removed 2 bases at V and 0 bases at J, leaving 0 bases unmatched. The V gene's germline CDR1 is MNHNY and CDR2 SVGAGI (reference sequence). This CDR3 spans 14 amino acids. CDR3 nucleotides: TGTGCCAGCAGTTACGACAGGGTGAACACTGAAGCTTTCTTT. Protein sequence: CASSYDRVNTEAFF.

The chain carries TRBV27 and TRBJ1-3, with 8 bases matching TRBD1. Trimming cost V 0 bases and J 2 bases; bases outside gene matches: 3. The V gene's germline CDR1 is MNHEY and CDR2 SMNVEV (reference sequence). This CDR3 spans 16 amino acids. The CDR3 protein is CASSLSPQGAGNTIYF. DNA of the CDR3: TGTGCCAGCAGTTTATCCCCACAGGGGGCTGGAAACACCATATATTTT.

The chain combines TRBV5-4 with TRBJ2-7; 7 nucleotides match TRBD1. Germline loops: CDR1 SGHNT, CDR2 YYREEE (reference sequence). The CDR3 extends over 14 amino acids. V shed 4 bases and J 5 bases; nucleotides not matched to a gene: 9. In DNA, the CDR3 is TGTGCCAGCAGCCCGGGACAGAGACTGGACGAGCAGTACTTC. Translating it yields CASSPGQRLDEQYF.

The J gene is TRBJ1-1, the V gene TRBV12-5, with D possibly matching TRBD1 (5 bases). V shed 1 base and J shed 11 bases, with 14 bases lying between them. The CDR3 spans 13 residues. The V gene's germline CDR1 is LGHNT and CDR2 FRNRAP. CDR3: CASGLGGAGKAFF. The CDR3 DNA is TGTGCTAGTGGTTTGGGGGGCGCGGGGAAGGCTTTCTTT.